These 17 T cell receptor beta chains were sequenced from one sample in a study of T cell responses to AZD1222 COVID-19 vaccine. Sequencing was performed with immunoSEQ multiplex PCR; in TCRdb, only in-frame clones are kept and a portion is missing. The sample lists under 140,000 clones; roughly four fifths were seen once. The sequencing used peripheral blood, collected on day 0 of AZD1222 vaccination. The receptor set was obtained from an adult in good health.

V usage is TRBV27 and J usage is TRBJ1-2; the D gene is possibly TRBD1 (5 bases). Trimming removed 6 bases at V and 4 bases at J, with 12 bases between. CDR1 MNHEY and CDR2 SMNVEV come from the germline V gene (reference sequence). This CDR3 has 13 residues. The DNA of the CDR3 is TGTGCCAGCAGGGAGACAGCTCTCTATGGCTACACCTTC. Protein sequence: CASRETALYGYTF.

This clone has a handful of counts. The chain is built from TRBV7-2 and TRBJ2-5; 7 bases line up with TRBD2. V was clipped by 1 base and J by 5 bases; unmatched bases: 4. CDR1 and CDR2 from the germline V gene are SGHTA and FQGNSA. The CDR3 runs 14 residues. CDR3 DNA: TGTGCCAGCAGCTTAGGCGGCGGGAGTGAGACCCAGTACTTC. Translated, it gives CASSLGGGSETQYF.

This clone came up a few times. The chain is built from TRBV2 and TRBJ1-5; D gene ambiguous. Germline CDR1 and CDR2: SNHLY and FYNNEI. The CDR3 runs 14 residues. Trimming left V 6 bases short and J 2 bases short, with 11 bases between. Here the CDR3 DNA reads TGTGCCAGCAGCGGGATGAGGGGCAATCAGCCCCAGCATTTT. Its protein product is CASSGMRGNQPQHF.

The V call is TRBV18, the J call TRBJ2-3; 11 positions agree with TRBD1. V lost 3 bases, J lost 2 bases, and 7 bases stayed unmatched. Per the germline V gene, CDR1 is KGHSH and CDR2 is LQKENI. The CDR3 runs 17 residues. The CDR3 sequence: CASSPDRDRGFTDTQYF. CDR3 in DNA: TGTGCCAGCTCACCCGACCGGGACAGGGGGTTCACAGATACGCAGTATTTT. Combining the CDR3 with reference TRBV18 and TRBJ2-3 gives the whole variable domain NAGVMQNPRHLVRRRGQEARLRCSPMKGHSHVYWYRQLPEEGLKFMVYLQKENIIDESGMPKERFSAEFPKEGPSILRIQQVVRGDSAAYFCASSPDRDRGFTDTQYFGPGTRLTVL.

The CDR3 sequence is CASSSLPGPYGYTF. In DNA, the CDR3 is TGTGCCAGCAGTTCCCTCCCCGGCCCCTATGGCTACACCTTC. This rearrangement joins TRBV28 to TRBJ1-2; the D is unclear. This CDR3 has 14 amino acids. V shed 4 bases and J shed 4 bases, with 13 bases lying between them. Germline lookup yields CDR1 MDHEN and CDR2 SYDVKM.

V and J are TRBV19 and TRBJ2-5; D remains ambiguous. With 5 bases removed from V and 5 bases from J, the gap between germline ends came to 12 bases. CDR3 length: 13 residues. CDR1 is LNHDA, CDR2 SQIVND, per germline (reference sequence). The CDR3 DNA reads TGTGCCAGTAGTTCGACCGTAGGCGAGACCCAGTACTTC. Its protein product is CASSSTVGETQYF.

The V call is TRBV19, the J call TRBJ1-6; D gene uncertain. CDR1 is LNHDA and CDR2 is SQIVND in the germline V gene (reference sequence). This CDR3 spans 12 amino acids. DNA for the CDR3: TGTGCTAAGAGCCCCTATAATTCACCCCTCCACTTT. Translated: CAKSPYNSPLHF. The complete variable domain, with remaining parts taken from reference TRBV19 and TRBJ1-6, reads DGGITQSPKYLFRKEGQNVTLSCEQNLNHDAMYWYRQDPGQGLRLIYYSQIVNDFQKGDIAEGYSVSREKKESFPLTVTSAQKNPTAFYLCAKSPYNSPLHFGNGTRLTVT.

The J gene is TRBJ1-1, the V gene TRBV6-5; D is undetermined. This CDR3 region has 15 residues. Germline loops: CDR1 MNHEY, CDR2 SVGAGI. The germline V and J ends were trimmed by 6 bases and 3 bases, with 17 bases remaining between them. Here the CDR3 reads CASRFGRLRDTEAFF. Written as DNA, the CDR3 is TGTGCCAGCAGATTCGGACGGTTACGAGACACTGAAGCTTTCTTT.

The CDR3 nucleotides are TGTGCCAGCAGCCAAAACAGGGGAGCGGGGGAGACCCAGTACTTC. It encodes CASSQNRGAGETQYF. The V and J genes are TRBV7-2 and TRBJ2-5; D is perhaps TRBD1 or TRBD2 (7 bases each). V was shortened by 5 bases and J by 5 bases, with 18 bases between the two germline ends. The germline gives CDR1 SGHTA, CDR2 FQGNSA. The CDR3 is 15 amino acids.

A few counts support this clone. V usage is TRBV20-1 and J usage is TRBJ1-6; the D is unclear. The CDR3 length is 16 residues. Germline lookup yields CDR1 DFQATT and CDR2 SNEGSKA (reference sequence). V lost 3 bases to trimming and J lost 0 bases, with 12 bases between them. CDR3 in amino acids: CSASRPSSSYNSPLHF. The DNA for the CDR3 is TGCAGTGCTAGTAGACCGTCAAGCTCCTATAATTCACCCCTCCACTTT.

The J gene is TRBJ1-1, the V gene TRBV4-1; D ambiguous. CDR3 size: 14 residues. Trimming removed 5 bases from V and 0 bases from J, with 10 bases in between. Germline assignment: CDR1 MGHRA and CDR2 YSYEKL. The CDR3 loop reads CASSGPTMNTEAFF. CDR3 DNA sequence: TGCGCCAGCAGCGGACCTACCATGAACACTGAAGCTTTCTTT.

The chain links TRBV6-5 to TRBJ1-4; 7 bases map to TRBD1. This CDR3 region has 15 residues. V lost 5 bases and J lost 8; bases outside the gene matches: 11. CDR1 is MNHEY and CDR2 is SVGAGI in the germline V gene. CDR3 coding DNA: TGTGCCAGCAGTAGCCGACAGGGAAACTTGGAAAAACTGTTTTTT. Translation: CASSSRQGNLEKLFF.

There are a few counts of this clone. The chain combines TRBV14 with TRBJ2-6; 8 bases map to TRBD2. Per the germline V gene, CDR1 is SGHDN and CDR2 is FVKESK. V was pared by 0 bases and J by 2 bases, with 9 bases of the junction left unmatched. The CDR3 has 19 amino acids. In nucleotides, the CDR3 is TGTGCCAGCAGCCAAGAATACGGGGGGACTAGTACTGGGGCCAACGTCCTGACTTTC. Its translation is CASSQEYGGTSTGANVLTF.

V and J are TRBV11-3 and TRBJ2-3, with D unclear. This CDR3 contains 14 residues. CDR1 and CDR2 (germline): SGHNT, YENEEA. Trimming left V 1 base short and J 2 bases short, with 7 bases between. In DNA form, the CDR3 reads TGTGCCAGCAGCTTAGGGGCACTCACAGATACGCAGTATTTT. It encodes CASSLGALTDTQYF.

This clone was seen only a few times. The chain carries TRBV19 and TRBJ1-4, with a tentative D call TRBD1 (5 bases). Germline lookup yields CDR1 LNHDA and CDR2 SQIVND (reference sequence). The CDR3 extends over 15 amino acids. Trimming removed 7 bases from V and 1 base from J, with 13 bases in between. The CDR3 sequence: CASTPGKETNEKLFF. DNA for the CDR3: TGTGCCAGTACGCCAGGGAAAGAAACTAATGAAAAACTGTTTTTT. Full variable domain (missing parts from reference TRBV19 and TRBJ1-4): DGGITQSPKYLFRKEGQNVTLSCEQNLNHDAMYWYRQDPGQGLRLIYYSQIVNDFQKGDIAEGYSVSREKKESFPLTVTSAQKNPTAFYLCASTPGKETNEKLFFGSGTQLSVL.

V is TRBV7-2 and J is TRBJ2-1; a weak D match, TRBD2 (5 bases). Germline V gene lookup returns CDR1 SGHTA and CDR2 FQGNSA. The V and J ends lost 1 base and 2 bases respectively, with 9 bases between them. CDR3 length: 15 amino acids. The CDR3 DNA reads TGTGCCAGCAGCTTAGATGAGCGGACCTACAATGAGCAGTTCTTC. It encodes CASSLDERTYNEQFF.

The V and J genes are TRBV3-1 (or the pseudogene TRBV3-2) and TRBJ2-1; 9 nucleotides line up with TRBD1. There are 17 residues in the CDR3. The germline V gene encodes CDR1 LGHDT and CDR2 YNNKEL (reference sequence). V trimming: 2 bases; J trimming: 4 bases; junction bases outside the gene matches: 9. CDR3 sequence (DNA): TGTGCCAGCAGCCAAAACACCGGGACAGGGACGTACAATGAGCAGTTCTTC. Residues: CASSQNTGTGTYNEQFF.